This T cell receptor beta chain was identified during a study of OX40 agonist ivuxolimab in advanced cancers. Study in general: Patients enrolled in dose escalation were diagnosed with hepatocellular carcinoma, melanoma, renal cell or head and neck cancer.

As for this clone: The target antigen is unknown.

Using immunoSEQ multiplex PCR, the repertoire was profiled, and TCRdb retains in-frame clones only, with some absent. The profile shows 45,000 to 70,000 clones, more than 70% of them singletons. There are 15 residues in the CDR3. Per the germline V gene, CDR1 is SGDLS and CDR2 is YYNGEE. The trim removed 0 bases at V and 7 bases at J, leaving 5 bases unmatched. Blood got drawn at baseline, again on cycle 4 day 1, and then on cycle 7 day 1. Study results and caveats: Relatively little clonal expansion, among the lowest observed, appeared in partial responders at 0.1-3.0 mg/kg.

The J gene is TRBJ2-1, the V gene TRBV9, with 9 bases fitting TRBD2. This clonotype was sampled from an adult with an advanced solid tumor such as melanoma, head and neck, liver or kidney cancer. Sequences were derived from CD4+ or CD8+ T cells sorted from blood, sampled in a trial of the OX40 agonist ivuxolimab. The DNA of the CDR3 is TGTGCCAGCAGCGTAGTTAGCGGGAGTTCTAATGAGCAGTTCTTC. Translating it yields CASSVVSGSSNEQFF.